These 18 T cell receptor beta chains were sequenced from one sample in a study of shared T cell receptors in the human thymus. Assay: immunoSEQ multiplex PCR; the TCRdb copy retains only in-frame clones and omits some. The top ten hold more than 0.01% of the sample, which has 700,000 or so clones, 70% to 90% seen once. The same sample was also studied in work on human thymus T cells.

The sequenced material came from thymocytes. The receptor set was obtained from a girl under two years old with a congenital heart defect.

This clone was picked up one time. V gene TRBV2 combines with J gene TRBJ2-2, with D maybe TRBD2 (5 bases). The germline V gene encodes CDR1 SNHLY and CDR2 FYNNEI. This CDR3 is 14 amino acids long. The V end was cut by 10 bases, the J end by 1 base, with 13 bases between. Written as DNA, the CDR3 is TGTGCCACGCAAGAGAGCGGGAACACCGGGGAGCTGTTTTTT. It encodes CATQESGNTGELFF.

This CDR3 is CASSPWERSNTGELFF. The CDR3 coding sequence is TGTGCCAGCAGTCCCTGGGAGCGGTCGAACACCGGGGAGCTGTTTTTT. This chain uses TRBV6-4 with TRBJ2-2, with a tentative D call TRBD2 (5 bases). V shed 5 bases and J shed 0 bases, with 13 bases lying between them. The germline gives CDR1 MRHNA, CDR2 SNTAGT. The CDR3 spans 16 residues.

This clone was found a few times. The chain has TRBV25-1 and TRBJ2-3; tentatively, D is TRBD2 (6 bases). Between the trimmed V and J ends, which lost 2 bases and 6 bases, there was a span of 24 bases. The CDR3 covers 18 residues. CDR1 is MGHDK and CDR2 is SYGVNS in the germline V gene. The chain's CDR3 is CASSEPLPTSETPDTQYF. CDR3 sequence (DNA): TGTGCCAGCAGTGAACCCCTCCCGACTAGTGAGACCCCGGATACGCAGTATTTT. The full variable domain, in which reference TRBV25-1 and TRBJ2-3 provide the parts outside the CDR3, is EADIYQTPRYLVIGTGKKITLECSQTMGHDKMYWYQQDPGMELHLIHYSYGVNSTEKGDLSSESTVSRIRTEHFPLTLESARPSHTSQYLCASSEPLPTSETPDTQYFGPGTRLTVL.

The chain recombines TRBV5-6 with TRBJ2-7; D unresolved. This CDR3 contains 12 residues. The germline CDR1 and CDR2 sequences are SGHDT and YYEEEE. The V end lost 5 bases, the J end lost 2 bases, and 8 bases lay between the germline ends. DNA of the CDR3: TGTGCCAGCAGGTGGCAGACCTACGAGCAGTACTTC. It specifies CASRWQTYEQYF.

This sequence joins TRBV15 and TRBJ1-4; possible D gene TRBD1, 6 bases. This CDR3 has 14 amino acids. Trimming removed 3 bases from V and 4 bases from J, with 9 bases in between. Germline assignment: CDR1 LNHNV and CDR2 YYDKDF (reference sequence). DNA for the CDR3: TGTGCCACCAGCAGTATACAGGGTAATGAAAAACTGTTTTTT. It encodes CATSSIQGNEKLFF.

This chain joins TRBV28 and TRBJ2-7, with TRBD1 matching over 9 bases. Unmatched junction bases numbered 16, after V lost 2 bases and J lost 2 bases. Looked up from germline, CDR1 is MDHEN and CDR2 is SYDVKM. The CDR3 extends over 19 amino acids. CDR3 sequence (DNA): TGTGCCAGCAGTTTACCGGGGGACAGGGACCTCTCCACGACCTACGAGCAGTACTTC. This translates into CASSLPGDRDLSTTYEQYF. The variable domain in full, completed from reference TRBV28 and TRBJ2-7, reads DVKVTQSSRYLVKRTGEKVFLECVQDMDHENMFWYRQDPGLGLRLIYFSYDVKMKEKGDIPEGYSVSREKKERFSLILESASTNQTSMYLCASSLPGDRDLSTTYEQYFGPGTRLTVT.

The CDR3 nucleotides are TGTGCCAGCAGCTTAGGTGACAGGGGGCGTGGAGAGACCCAGTACTTC. This codes for CASSLGDRGRGETQYF. This chain connects TRBV7-9 to TRBJ2-5; 10 bases fit TRBD1. This CDR3 is built from 16 residues. Per germline, CDR1 SEHNR and CDR2 FQNEAQ (reference sequence). The ends lost 1 base at V and 4 bases at J; junction bases unmatched: 6. Using reference TRBV7-9 and TRBJ2-5 for the parts outside the CDR3, the full variable domain is DTGVSQNPRHKITKRGQNVTFRCDPISEHNRLYWYRQTLGQGPEFLTYFQNEAQLEKSRLLSDRFSAERPKGSFSTLEIQRTEQGDSAMYLCASSLGDRGRGETQYFGPGTRLLVL.

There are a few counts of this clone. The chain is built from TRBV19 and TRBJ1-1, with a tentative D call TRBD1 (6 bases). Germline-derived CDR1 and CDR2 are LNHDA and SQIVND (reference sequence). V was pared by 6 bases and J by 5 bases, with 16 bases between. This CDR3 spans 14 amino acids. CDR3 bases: TGTGCCAGTAGGATTCAGGGGTTGGGGACTGAAGCTTTCTTT. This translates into CASRIQGLGTEAFF.

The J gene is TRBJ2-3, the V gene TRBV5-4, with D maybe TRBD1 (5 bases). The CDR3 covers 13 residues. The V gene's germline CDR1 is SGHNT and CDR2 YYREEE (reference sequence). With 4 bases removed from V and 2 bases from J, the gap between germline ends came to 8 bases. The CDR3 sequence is CASSDSFTDTQYF. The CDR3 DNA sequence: TGTGCCAGCAGCGACAGCTTCACAGATACGCAGTATTTT.

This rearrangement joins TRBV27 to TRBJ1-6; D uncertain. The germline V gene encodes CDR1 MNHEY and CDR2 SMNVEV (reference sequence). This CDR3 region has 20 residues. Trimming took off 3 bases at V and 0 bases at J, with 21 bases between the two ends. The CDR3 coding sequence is TGTGCCAGCAGTTTCTCTAGGTTCGGACTGCCGAGCTCCTATAATTCACCCCTCCACTTT. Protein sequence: CASSFSRFGLPSSYNSPLHF.

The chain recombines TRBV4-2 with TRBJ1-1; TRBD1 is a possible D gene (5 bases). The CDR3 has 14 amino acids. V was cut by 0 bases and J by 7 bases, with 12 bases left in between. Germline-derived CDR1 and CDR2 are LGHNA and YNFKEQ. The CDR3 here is CASSQEAGPLEAFF. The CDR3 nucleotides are TGTGCCAGCAGCCAAGAAGCGGGGCCGCTTGAAGCTTTCTTT.

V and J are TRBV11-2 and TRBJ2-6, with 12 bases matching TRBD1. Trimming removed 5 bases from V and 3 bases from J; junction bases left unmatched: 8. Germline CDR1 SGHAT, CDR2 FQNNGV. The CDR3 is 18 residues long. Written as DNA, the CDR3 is TGTGCCAGCAGCGCTCCGGGACAGGGGGCGGGTGGGGCCAACGTCCTGACTTTC. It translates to CASSAPGQGAGGANVLTF.

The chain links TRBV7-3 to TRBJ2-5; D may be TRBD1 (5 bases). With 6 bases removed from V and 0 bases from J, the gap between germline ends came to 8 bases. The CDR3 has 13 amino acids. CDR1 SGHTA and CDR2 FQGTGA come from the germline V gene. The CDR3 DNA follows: TGTGCCAGCAGTTGGACAAACCAAGAGACCCAGTACTTC. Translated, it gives CASSWTNQETQYF.

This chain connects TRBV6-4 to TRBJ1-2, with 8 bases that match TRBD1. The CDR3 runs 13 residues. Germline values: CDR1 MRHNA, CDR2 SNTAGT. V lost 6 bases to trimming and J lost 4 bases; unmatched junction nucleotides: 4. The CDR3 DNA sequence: TGTGCCAGCAGCCTCGGGACAGGCTATGGCTACACCTTC. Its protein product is CASSLGTGYGYTF.

In DNA form, the CDR3 reads TGTGCTAGTGGTTTGTCGACTAGGAGTTCCTACAATGAGCAGTTCTTC. Translating gives CASGLSTRSSYNEQFF. This rearrangement joins TRBV12-5 to TRBJ2-1; possibly TRBD2 for D (6 bases). Germline V lookup: CDR1 LGHNT, CDR2 FRNRAP. V was pared by 2 bases and J by 1 base, with 12 bases between. The CDR3 is made up of 16 amino acids. The full variable domain, its missing parts supplied by reference TRBV12-5 and TRBJ2-1, is DARVTQTPRHKVTEMGQEVTMRCQPILGHNTVFWYRQTMMQGLELLAYFRNRAPLDDSGMPKDRFSAEMPDATLATLKIQPSEPRDSAVYFCASGLSTRSSYNEQFFGPGTRLTVL.

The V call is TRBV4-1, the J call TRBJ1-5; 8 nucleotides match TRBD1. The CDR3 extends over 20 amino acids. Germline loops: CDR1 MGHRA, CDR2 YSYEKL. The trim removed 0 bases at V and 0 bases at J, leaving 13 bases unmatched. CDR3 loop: CASSQDVRDRGGGSNQPQHF. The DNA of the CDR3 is TGCGCCAGCAGCCAAGATGTGCGAGACAGGGGTGGTGGTAGCAATCAGCCCCAGCATTTT.

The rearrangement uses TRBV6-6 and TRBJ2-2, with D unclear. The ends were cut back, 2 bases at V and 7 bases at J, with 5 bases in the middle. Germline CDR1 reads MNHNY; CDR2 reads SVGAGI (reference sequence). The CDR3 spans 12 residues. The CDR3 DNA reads TGTGCCAGCAGTTACCTGAGCGGGGAGCTGTTTTTT. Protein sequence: CASSYLSGELFF.

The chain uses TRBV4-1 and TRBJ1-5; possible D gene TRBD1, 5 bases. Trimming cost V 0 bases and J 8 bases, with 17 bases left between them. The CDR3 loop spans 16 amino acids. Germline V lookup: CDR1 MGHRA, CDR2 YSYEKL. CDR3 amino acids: CASSQDRADTREPQHF. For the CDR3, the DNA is TGCGCCAGCAGCCAAGATCGGGCCGACACCAGGGAGCCCCAGCATTTT.